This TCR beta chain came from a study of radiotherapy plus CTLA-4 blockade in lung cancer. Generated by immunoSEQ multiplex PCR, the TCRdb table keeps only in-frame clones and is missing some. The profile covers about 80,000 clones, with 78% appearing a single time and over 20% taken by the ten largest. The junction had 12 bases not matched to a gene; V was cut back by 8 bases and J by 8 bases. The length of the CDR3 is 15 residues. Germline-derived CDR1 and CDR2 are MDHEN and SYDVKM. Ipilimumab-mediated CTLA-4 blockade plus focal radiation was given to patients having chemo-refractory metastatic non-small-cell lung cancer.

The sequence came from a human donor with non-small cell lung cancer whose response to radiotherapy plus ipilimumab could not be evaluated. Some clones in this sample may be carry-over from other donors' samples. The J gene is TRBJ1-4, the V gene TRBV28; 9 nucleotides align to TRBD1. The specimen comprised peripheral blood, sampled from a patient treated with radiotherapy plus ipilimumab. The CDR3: CASHLGTGYGEKLFF. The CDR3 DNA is TGTGCCAGCCATTTGGGGACAGGGTATGGGGAAAAACTGTTTTTT.